The 18 T cell receptor beta chains presented below share a single source sample, sequenced in a study of cytomegalovirus exposure and HLA in healthy donors. The PCR had 60 Vbeta and 13 Jbeta primers. Only in-frame clones appear in the TCRdb table, and some are missing; sequencing was by immunoSEQ multiplex PCR. The sample lists roughly 130,000 clones, 80% seen once, with 2.5% in the top ten. Specimen: PBMCs. These receptors originate from a man younger than 40 in good health and CMV-seronegative.

This clone showed up just once. The chain employs TRBV6-1 and TRBJ2-5; maybe TRBD1 (6 bases). CDR1 MNHNS and CDR2 SASEGT come from the germline V gene. This CDR3 comprises 14 residues. The V end lost 1 base, the J end lost 5 bases, and 11 bases lay between the germline ends. Written as DNA, the CDR3 is TGTGCCAGCAGTGAAGGAGGACAGACGGAGACCCAGTACTTC. Protein: CASSEGGQTETQYF.

This clone was seen a single time. The CDR3 loop is CASSLPEQTEAFF. The DNA for the CDR3 is TGTGCCAGCAGCCTCCCGGAACAGACAGAAGCTTTCTTT. This chain joins TRBV7-9 and TRBJ1-1; D is undetermined. V lost 5 bases to trimming and J lost 8 bases, with 15 bases between them. The germline CDR1 and CDR2 sequences are SEHNR and FQNEAQ (reference sequence). The length of the CDR3 is 13 residues.

The chain has TRBV20-1 and TRBJ2-7; D is ambiguous. The CDR3 runs to 11 residues. Trimming took 2 bases from V and 3 from J, leaving 5 bases between them. The V gene's germline CDR1 is DFQATT and CDR2 SNEGSKA (reference sequence). CDR3 in amino acids: CSARRGYEQYF. CDR3 coding DNA: TGCAGTGCTAGAAGAGGCTACGAGCAGTACTTC.

J is TRBJ1-1 and V is TRBV7-7; 10 nucleotides line up with TRBD1. The CDR3 consists of 17 residues. The germline V gene encodes CDR1 SSHAT and CDR2 FNYEAQ (reference sequence). V shed 2 bases and J 5 bases; nucleotides not matched to a gene: 11. This CDR3 is CASSLNSLGQGSTEAFF. The DNA for the CDR3 is TGTGCCAGCAGCTTAAATTCGCTGGGACAGGGGAGTACTGAAGCTTTCTTT.

The V and J genes are TRBV28 and TRBJ1-1, with TRBD1 as a possible D gene (6 bases). V was shortened by 9 bases and J by 5 bases, with 13 bases between the two germline ends. Germline V gives CDR1 MDHEN, CDR2 SYDVKM. The CDR3 consists of 12 residues. CDR3 in amino acids: CASNRQGTEAFF. DNA for the CDR3: TGTGCCAGTAATAGGCAGGGGACTGAAGCTTTCTTT. The variable domain in full, completed from reference TRBV28 and TRBJ1-1, reads DVKVTQSSRYLVKRTGEKVFLECVQDMDHENMFWYRQDPGLGLRLIYFSYDVKMKEKGDIPEGYSVSREKKERFSLILESASTNQTSMYLCASNRQGTEAFFGQGTRLTVV.

Only one count was recorded for this clone. The chain uses TRBV5-1 and TRBJ2-7, with 8 bases matching TRBD1. Germline CDR1 reads SGHRS; CDR2 reads YFSETQ. The CDR3 totals 14 residues. V shed 5 bases, J shed 0 bases, and the junction held 4 bases outside the gene matches. CDR3 in DNA: TGCGCCAGCAGTCCGACAGGGGCCTCCTACGAGCAGTACTTC. Its translation is CASSPTGASYEQYF.

The V and J genes are TRBV13 and TRBJ2-1; D is unresolved. This CDR3 has 14 residues. Trimming left V 3 bases short and J 0 bases short, with 6 bases between. Germline CDR1 and CDR2: PRHDT and FYEKMQ (reference sequence). The CDR3, as DNA: TGTGCCAGCAGCTTCCGGAGCTCCTACAATGAGCAGTTCTTC. Amino acids: CASSFRSSYNEQFF.

This clone has just one count. The chain uses TRBV7-9 and TRBJ1-4; D is unclear. Germline-derived CDR1 and CDR2 are SEHNR and FQNEAQ (reference sequence). Trimming stripped 5 bases from V and 4 bases from J, with 8 bases between. The CDR3 has 13 amino acids. The CDR3 is CASSPGVNEKLFF. CDR3 nucleotide sequence: TGTGCCAGCAGCCCCGGAGTTAATGAAAAACTGTTTTTT.

The V call is TRBV27, the J call TRBJ1-5; D not certain. The germline V gene has CDR1 MNHEY and CDR2 SMNVEV (reference sequence). Trimming left V 3 bases short and J 7 bases short, with 13 bases between. This CDR3 has 14 residues. The CDR3: CASSFQYPNQPQHF. The CDR3 DNA is TGTGCCAGCAGTTTCCAGTATCCAAACCAGCCCCAGCATTTT.

The V gene is TRBV2, the J gene TRBJ2-3; 10 nucleotides agree with TRBD2. The V gene's germline CDR1 is SNHLY and CDR2 FYNNEI. The CDR3 extends over 16 amino acids. The ends lost 2 bases at V and 5 bases at J; junction bases unmatched: 7. In DNA, the CDR3 is TGTGCCAGCAGTGAAAATTCGGCTAGCGGGGGAGATACGCAGTATTTT. Protein: CASSENSASGGDTQYF. The whole variable domain, remainder taken from reference TRBV2 and TRBJ2-3, is EPEVTQTPSHQVTQMGQEVILRCVPISNHLYFYWYRQILGQKVEFLVSFYNNEISEKSEIFDDQFSVERPDGSNFTLKIRSTKLEDSAMYFCASSENSASGGDTQYFGPGTRLTVL.

The V gene is TRBV5-1, the J gene TRBJ2-7, with TRBD1 matching 8 bases. The CDR3 is 15 residues long. Germline values: CDR1 SGHRS, CDR2 YFSETQ. The V segment lost 0 bases and the J segment 2 bases; nucleotides outside the gene matches: 4. The CDR3 DNA reads as TGCGCCAGCAGCTTGGTGTGGGACAGGACCTACGAGCAGTACTTC. As protein: CASSLVWDRTYEQYF.

This clone has more than one count but fewer than ten. The chain employs TRBV4-3 and TRBJ1-4; 8 bases line up with TRBD1. Trimming cost V 1 base and J 7 bases; bases outside gene matches: 8. CDR3 length: 16 amino acids. The germline gives CDR1 LGHNA, CDR2 YSLEER. DNA for the CDR3: TGCGCCAGCAGCCAAGGTGGGACAGGTGGGGGTGAAAAACTGTTTTTT. This sequence encodes CASSQGGTGGGEKLFF.

This chain connects TRBV7-2 to TRBJ2-1, with D perhaps matching TRBD2 (6 bases). This CDR3 is 15 amino acids long. Trimming took 1 base from V and 3 from J, leaving 10 bases between them. Germline V gene sequence: CDR1 SGHTA, CDR2 FQGNSA. CDR3 region: CASSLEPGVYNEQFF. In nucleotides, the CDR3 is TGTGCCAGCAGCTTAGAACCGGGAGTCTACAATGAGCAGTTCTTC.

The chain is built from TRBV7-3 and TRBJ2-1; 8 bases fit TRBD2. Germline V gives CDR1 SGHTA, CDR2 FQGTGA. V lost 0 bases, J lost 7 bases, and 8 bases stayed unmatched. This CDR3 contains 16 residues. The CDR3 is CASSLTGSGGPNEQFF. In DNA, the CDR3 is TGTGCCAGCAGCTTAACTGGGTCGGGAGGGCCTAATGAGCAGTTCTTC.

The chain couples TRBV19 to TRBJ1-5; D may be TRBD1 (6 bases). Trimming removed 5 bases from V and 3 bases from J, with 14 bases in between. The CDR3 has 15 residues. Germline CDR1 LNHDA, CDR2 SQIVND (reference sequence). The CDR3 loop is CASSSNRAVNQPQHF. DNA for the CDR3: TGTGCCAGTAGTTCGAACAGGGCCGTCAATCAGCCCCAGCATTTT. The full variable domain, with the rest looked up from reference TRBV19 and TRBJ1-5, is DGGITQSPKYLFRKEGQNVTLSCEQNLNHDAMYWYRQDPGQGLRLIYYSQIVNDFQKGDIAEGYSVSREKKESFPLTVTSAQKNPTAFYLCASSSNRAVNQPQHFGDGTRLSIL.

This clone was seen only a few times. The chain couples TRBV25-1 to TRBJ2-3, with TRBD2 as a possible D gene (6 bases). The CDR3 sequence is 15 residues long. Germline-derived CDR1 and CDR2 are MGHDK and SYGVNS. Between the trimmed V and J ends, which lost 2 bases and 7 bases, there was a span of 16 bases. CDR3: CASSEQEGRGYTQYF. CDR3 bases: TGTGCCAGCAGTGAACAGGAGGGCCGTGGATATACGCAGTATTTT. The full variable domain, completed using reference TRBV25-1 and TRBJ2-3, is EADIYQTPRYLVIGTGKKITLECSQTMGHDKMYWYQQDPGMELHLIHYSYGVNSTEKGDLSSESTVSRIRTEHFPLTLESARPSHTSQYLCASSEQEGRGYTQYFGPGTRLTVL.

This chain uses TRBV4-1 with TRBJ2-5, with 7 bases that match TRBD1. The CDR3 extends over 17 amino acids. The V and J ends lost 0 bases and 5 bases, in that order; junction bases with no gene match: 12. Germline V gene lookup returns CDR1 MGHRA and CDR2 YSYEKL. CDR3 in amino acids: CASSQDRDSRLGETQYF. For the CDR3, the DNA is TGCGCCAGCAGCCAAGATCGGGACAGCCGGTTGGGGGAGACCCAGTACTTC.

The gene calls are TRBV7-9 and TRBJ2-3; a possible D gene is TRBD1 (6 bases). The length of the CDR3 is 14 residues. Germline V CDR1 and CDR2: SEHNR, FQNEAQ (reference sequence). V gave up 2 bases and J gave up 1 base, with 7 bases separating them. Here the CDR3 reads CASSLPGGTDTQYF. Here the CDR3 DNA reads TGTGCCAGCAGCTTACCAGGGGGCACAGATACGCAGTATTTT.